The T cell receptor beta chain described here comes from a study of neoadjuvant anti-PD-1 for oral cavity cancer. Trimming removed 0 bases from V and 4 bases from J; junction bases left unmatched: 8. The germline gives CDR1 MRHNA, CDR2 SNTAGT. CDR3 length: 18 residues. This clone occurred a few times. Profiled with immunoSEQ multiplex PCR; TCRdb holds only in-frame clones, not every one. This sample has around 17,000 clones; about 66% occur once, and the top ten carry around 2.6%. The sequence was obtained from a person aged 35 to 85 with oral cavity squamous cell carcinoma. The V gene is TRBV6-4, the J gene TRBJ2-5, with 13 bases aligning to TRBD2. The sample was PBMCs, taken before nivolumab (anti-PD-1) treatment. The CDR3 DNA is TGTGCCAGCAGTGACTCAATCCGACTAGCGGGAGGCCGAGAGACCCAGTACTTC. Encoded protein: CASSDSIRLAGGRETQYF.